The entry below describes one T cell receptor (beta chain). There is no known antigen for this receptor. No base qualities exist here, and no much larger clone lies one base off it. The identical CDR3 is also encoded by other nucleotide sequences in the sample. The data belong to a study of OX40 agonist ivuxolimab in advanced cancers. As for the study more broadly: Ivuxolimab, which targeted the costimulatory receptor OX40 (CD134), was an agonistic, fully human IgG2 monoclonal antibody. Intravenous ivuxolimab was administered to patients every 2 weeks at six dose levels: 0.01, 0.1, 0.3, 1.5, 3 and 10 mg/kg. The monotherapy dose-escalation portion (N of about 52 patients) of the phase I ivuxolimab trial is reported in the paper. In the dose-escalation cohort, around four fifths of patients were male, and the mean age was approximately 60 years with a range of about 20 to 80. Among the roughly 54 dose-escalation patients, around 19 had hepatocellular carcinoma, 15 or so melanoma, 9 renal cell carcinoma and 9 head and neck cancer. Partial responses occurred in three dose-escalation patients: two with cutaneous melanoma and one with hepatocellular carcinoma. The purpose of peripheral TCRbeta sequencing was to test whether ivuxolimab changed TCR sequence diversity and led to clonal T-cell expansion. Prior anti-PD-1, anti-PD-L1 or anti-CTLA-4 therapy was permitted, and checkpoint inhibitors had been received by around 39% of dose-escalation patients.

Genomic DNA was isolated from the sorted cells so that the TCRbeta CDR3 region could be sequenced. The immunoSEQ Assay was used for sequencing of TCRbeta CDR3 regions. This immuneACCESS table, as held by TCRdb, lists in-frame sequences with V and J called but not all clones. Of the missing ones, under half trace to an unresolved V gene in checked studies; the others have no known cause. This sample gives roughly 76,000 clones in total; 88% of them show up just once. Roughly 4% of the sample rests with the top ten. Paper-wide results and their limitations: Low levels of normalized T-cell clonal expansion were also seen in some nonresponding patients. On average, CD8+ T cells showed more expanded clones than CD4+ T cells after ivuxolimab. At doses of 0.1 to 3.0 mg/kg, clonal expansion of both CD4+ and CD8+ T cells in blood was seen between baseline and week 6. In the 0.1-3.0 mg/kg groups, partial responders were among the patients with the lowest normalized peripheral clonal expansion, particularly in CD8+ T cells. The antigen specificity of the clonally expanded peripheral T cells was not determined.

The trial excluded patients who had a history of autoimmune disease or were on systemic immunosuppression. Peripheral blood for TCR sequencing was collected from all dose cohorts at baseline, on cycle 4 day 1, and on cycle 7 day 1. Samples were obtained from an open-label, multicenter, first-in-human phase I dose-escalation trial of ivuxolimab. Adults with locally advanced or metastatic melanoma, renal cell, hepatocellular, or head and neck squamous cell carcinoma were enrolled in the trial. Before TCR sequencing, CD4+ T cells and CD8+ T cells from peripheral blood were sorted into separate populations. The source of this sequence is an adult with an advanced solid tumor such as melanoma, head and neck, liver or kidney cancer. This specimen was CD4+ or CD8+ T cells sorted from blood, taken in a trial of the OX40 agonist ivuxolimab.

The CDR3 here reads CAISMDPTNSYEQYF. The sequence in DNA is TGTGCCATCAGTATGGACCCAACCAACTCCTACGAGCAGTACTTC. The sequence is built from TRBV10-3 and TRBJ2-7; the D gene cannot be resolved reliably. From the cysteine through the phenylalanine, the CDR3 covers 15 amino acids. The entry retains the CDR3 DNA only, 45 bases that are in frame from base 1. At the junction V is shortened by 5 bases and J by 0 bases, with 14 bases in between. Reading the germline V gene gives CDR1 ENHRY and CDR2 SYGVKD.